The present entry profiles one TCR beta chain with its context. This clone's antigen is unknown. Base qualities are not provided; no much larger clone lies one nucleotide away. The sample comes from a study of CD8 T cells in Susac syndrome (dated by TCRdb to the late 2010s). Regarding the study in general: Whether CD8+ T cell activation and differentiation in Susac syndrome was antigen driven was tested using repertoire sequencing. The clonality of the CD8+ T cell repertoire was compared across 11 to 12 healthy donors, 14 Susac syndrome patients and under 18 multiple sclerosis patients.

Study-wide conclusions, independent of this receptor: The study acknowledged that relatively few individuals were included in the TCR sequencing and HLA analysis.

Its CDR3 holds 16 amino acids, cysteine through phenylalanine. The only DNA kept is the CDR3, 48 bases in frame from the first base. V is pruned by 1 base and J by 3 bases, leaving 5 bases of the junction without a gene match. From the germline V gene (reference sequence), CDR1 is MNHEY and CDR2 is SMNVEV. RNA was extracted with the RNeasy kit and about 0.45 to 1 ug was reverse transcribed using random hexamers. The immunoSEQ multiplex PCR assay, covering 54 Vbeta and 13 Jbeta segments, was used to amplify TCR beta CDR3 regions. To correct PCR amplification bias, a synthetic template baseline was used for both primer optimization and computational correction. Regarding the original processing steps: Only productive sequences were kept, with reads annotated to V, D and J genes according to IMGT and analyzed in immunoSEQ Analyzer. Clonality was computed as one minus Shannon entropy normalized by log2 of the number of productive unique sequences. Public and private clones were assessed among the 100 most prevalent clones of each patient and control. Clones were defined as Susac-specific when absent from the healthy and MS cohorts, from fewer than 1,300 published viral clones and from other ImmuneACCESS disease sequences. TCRdb trimmed public reads at Q25 via fastp, called clones via MiXCR and kept in-frame beta chains. Identical CDR3 protein sequences are pooled into one entry, listed with their most common genes and DNA. The V and J calls were not made by the authors but by TCRdb's processing. This sample holds 210,000 or so distinct CDR3 sequences; about 94% were observed only once. Clones ranked in the top ten supply roughly 0.13% of the sample.

Peripheral blood CD8+ and CD4+ T cells from healthy donors, Susac syndrome patients and multiple sclerosis patients were profiled by high-throughput TCR beta sequencing. The multiple sclerosis controls were treatment-naive patients whose relapsing-remitting disease, either stable or active, fulfilled the revised McDonald criteria. Bulk CD8+ and CD4+ T cells were purified magnetically by negative isolation, whereas CD8+ TEMRA cells were enriched by FACS. Blood was drawn into EDTA tubes, processed within 24 hours, and PBMCs were isolated by density gradient centrifugation. PBMCs intended for TCR sequencing were frozen in liquid nitrogen and were later thawed in a 37 degrees C water bath. The sorted or isolated CD4+, CD8+ and CD8+ TEMRA cells had a purity of 90% or higher.

Sequencing was carried out using CD8+ T cells from PBMCs. The chain was built from TRBV27 and TRBJ2-3; TRBD1 lines up with 9 middle nucleotides. This clonotype was sampled from a human donor with multiple sclerosis. The DNA sequence follows: TGTGCCAGCAGTTTATTCTTCGGGACAGGGACAGATACGCAGTATTTT. Translated, it reads CASSLFFGTGTDTQYF.